This TCR beta chain was recovered during a study of persistence of HIV-infected CD4 T cells. Points from the study as a whole: Within sorted populations, more oligoclonal TCRs accompanied more oligoclonal proviruses.

Germline-derived CDR1 and CDR2 are MNHEY and SVGAGI. The CDR3 covers 15 residues. V lost 6 bases and J lost 1, with 15 bases in between. Stimulation used 10 ug/mL lysate from CMV-infected fibroblasts. Sorted nonresponding memory CD4+ T cells were CD40L-negative, CD69-negative, CD45RO-high. Sequencing used immunoSEQ version 4 in survey mode. Clones were read by immunoSEQ multiplex PCR, and TCRdb kept only the in-frame ones, dropping some. The sample lists some 48,000 clones; under 85% were seen once. As to this clone: The antigen remains unidentified.

This TCR was sampled from an adult man with HIV who was CMV-seropositive. The sample here was CD4+ T cells sorted from PBMCs after approximately 18-hour stimulation, taken from a patient who received antiretroviral therapy. The chain carries TRBV6-5 and TRBJ1-1; possibly TRBD1 for D (5 bases). Written as DNA, the CDR3 is TGTGCCAGCAGCCTAAAGGGGCGGCCGAACACTGAAGCTTTCTTT. Amino acids: CASSLKGRPNTEAFF.